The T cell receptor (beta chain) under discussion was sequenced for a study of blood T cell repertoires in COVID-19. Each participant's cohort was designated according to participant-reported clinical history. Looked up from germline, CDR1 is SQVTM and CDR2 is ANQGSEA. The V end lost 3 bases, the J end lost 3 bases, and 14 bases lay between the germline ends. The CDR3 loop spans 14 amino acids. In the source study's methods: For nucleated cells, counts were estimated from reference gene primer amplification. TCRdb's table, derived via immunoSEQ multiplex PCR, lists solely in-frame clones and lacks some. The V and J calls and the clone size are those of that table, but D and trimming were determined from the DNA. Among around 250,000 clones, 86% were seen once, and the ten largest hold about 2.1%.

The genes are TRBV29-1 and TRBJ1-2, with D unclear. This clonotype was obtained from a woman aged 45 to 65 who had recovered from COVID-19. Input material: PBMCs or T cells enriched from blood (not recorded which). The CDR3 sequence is CSVDLGGGDYGYTF. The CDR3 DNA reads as TGCAGCGTTGATCTAGGAGGCGGGGACTATGGCTACACCTTC.